These T cell receptor beta chains were read from a single sample in a study of a mutant IDH1 vaccine in newly diagnosed glioma. No antigens are known for them. Sequenced by immunoSEQ multiplex PCR; TCRdb stores in-frame clones only, minus some. Among some 130,000 clones listed, roughly 77% were seen once. Sequencing used PBMCs, obtained from a glioma patient whose treatment included an IDH1 peptide vaccine. The source is a man aged 35 to 55 with glioma. Each CDR3 is given with its conserved first and last residue. A D gene is named only where the DNA matches it firmly. Where a row states a size, it is once, few, many or the class of an expanded clone; other rows omit it.

j_call clone_size cdr3_length v_call d_call cdr3_nt cdr3_aa
TRBJ2-6 . 15 TRBV15 . TGTGCCACCAGCAGAGACAGGGCTGGGGCCAACGTCCTGACTTTC CATSRDRAGANVLTF
TRBJ2-7 . 16 TRBV11-2 TRBD2 TGTGCCAGCAGCTTCACTAGCGGGTCAACAACCTACGAGCAGTACTTC CASSFTSGSTTYEQYF
TRBJ1-1 once 14 TRBV19 . TGTGCCAGTAGTAAAACGCCCGGGTACACTGAAGCTTTCTTT CASSKTPGYTEAFF
TRBJ1-1 few 14 TRBV2 TRBD1 TGTGCCAGCAGTATGGACAGGATGAACACTGAAGCTTTCTTT CASSMDRMNTEAFF
TRBJ1-1 . 16 TRBV5-1 TRBD1 TGCGCCAGCAGCTTTATGGGGACAGGGATGAACACTGAAGCTTTCTTT CASSFMGTGMNTEAFF
TRBJ2-5 . 14 TRBV7-9 . TGTGCCAGCAGCTTATTACAGAAAAAAGAGACCCAGTACTTC CASSLLQKKETQYF
TRBJ1-1 once 16 TRBV7-2 . TGTGCCAGCAGCTTAGTTGCGTGGGGGGTGGGCACTGAAGCTTTCTTT CASSLVAWGVGTEAFF
TRBJ2-7 . 16 TRBV5-1 TRBD2 TGCGCCAGCAGCCCCCTTAGCGGGGGCCCAACCTACGAGCAGTACTTC CASSPLSGGPTYEQYF
TRBJ1-5 . 14 TRBV6-5 . TGTGCCAGCAGTGTCGCGCAGGGCTATCAGCCCCAGCATTTT CASSVAQGYQPQHF
TRBJ2-1 . 13 TRBV7-2 . TGTGCCAGCAGCTGGACGGCCTACAATGAGCAGTTCTTC CASSWTAYNEQFF
TRBJ1-4 . 15 TRBV2 TRBD1 TGTGCCAGCAGAGTACAGGGGGCCCCCAATGAAAAACTGTTTTTT CASRVQGAPNEKLFF
TRBJ1-2 once 14 TRBV2 . TGTGCCAGCAGTGAAGCCCGCTTGGCGGTTCACTACACCTTC CASSEARLAVHYTF
TRBJ2-1 . 14 TRBV5-1 TRBD1 TGCGCCAGCAGCTTGGGACAGGGAGTCAATGAGCAGTTCTTC CASSLGQGVNEQFF
TRBJ2-5 . 15 TRBV7-2 TRBD2 TGTGCCAGCAGCTTCCGGACTAGCGGGGGAAAGACCCAGTACTTC CASSFRTSGGKTQYF
TRBJ1-5 few 14 TRBV30 . TGTGCCTGGAGCCCAGGCCGGGCGGGTGATCCCCAGCATTTT CAWSPGRAGDPQHF